This is a list of T cell receptor beta chains from one sample in a study of T cell responses to AZD1222 COVID-19 vaccine. Assay used: immunoSEQ multiplex PCR; TCRdb lists only in-frame clones, some missing. The data hold roughly 130,000 clones, with about 90% observed a single time. The sample here was peripheral blood, taken on day 0 of AZD1222 vaccination. Source of these receptors: an adult in good health. CDR3s include the opening cysteine and the closing phenylalanine or tryptophan. D genes are given only for firm matches. Part of the rows lack a size; the others show once, few, many or a class for expanded clones.

size | J | D | V | DNA | CDR3
NA | TRBJ1-3 | NA | TRBV6-1 | TGTGCCAGCAGTGAAATGGAAGGGAGGGCAGGAAACACCATATATTTT | CASSEMEGRAGNTIYF
NA | TRBJ2-1 | NA | TRBV18 | TGTGCCAGCTCACGACATCAGGAGACCTACAATGAGCAGTTCTTC | CASSRHQETYNEQFF
once | TRBJ2-3 | NA | TRBV28 | TGTGCCAGCAGTACGACAGCCACTAGCACAGATACGCAGTATTTT | CASSTTATSTDTQYF
NA | TRBJ1-2 | NA | TRBV7-2 | TGTGCCAGCAGCTTACAGGGAGGCTATGGCTACACCTTC | CASSLQGGYGYTF
NA | TRBJ2-7 | NA | TRBV5-8 | TGTGCCAGCAGGTCCGACAGGTCCTACGAGCAGTACTTC | CASRSDRSYEQYF
NA | TRBJ2-7 | NA | TRBV19 | TGTGCCAGTAGTTCAGGGGTTGGCTACGAGCAGTACTTC | CASSSGVGYEQYF
NA | TRBJ1-2 | NA | TRBV10-3 | TGTGCCATCAGTGAACCGAACCGGTCAGAAGGCTATGGCTACACCTTC | CAISEPNRSEGYGYTF
NA | TRBJ1-6 | NA | TRBV18 | TGTGCCAGCTCACCAAAAACGGACAGTTATAATTCACCCCTCCACTTT | CASSPKTDSYNSPLHF
NA | TRBJ1-4 | NA | TRBV6-1 | TGTGCCAGCAGTGAAGCCGTTGGGATGGTGTATGAAAAACTGTTTTTT | CASSEAVGMVYEKLFF
NA | TRBJ1-5 | NA | TRBV6-5 | TGTGCCAGTCACCCAAGGGGGTCGACTCAGCCCCAGCATTTT | CASHPRGSTQPQHF
NA | TRBJ2-7 | NA | TRBV12-5 | TGTGCTAGTGGTCGGGACTCCTACGAGCAGTACTTC | CASGRDSYEQYF
NA | TRBJ2-4 | NA | TRBV29-1 | TGCAGTGCGGGACCGAGCGGAAACATTCAGTACTTC | CSAGPSGNIQYF
NA | TRBJ1-6 | TRBD1 | TRBV2 | TGTGCCAGCAGCGTTAGGACAGGGCAGGGTTCACCCCTCCACTTT | CASSVRTGQGSPLHF
NA | TRBJ1-1 | NA | TRBV9 | TGTGCCAGCAGCGTAGGGCCACATAGAGGTGAAGCTTTCTTT | CASSVGPHRGEAFF
NA | TRBJ2-5 | TRBD2 | TRBV5-1 | TGCGCCAGCAGCTCACTCCCTGGACTAGCGGGATTGACCTCGACCCAAGAGACCCAGTACTTC | CASSSLPGLAGLTSTQETQYF
once | TRBJ2-7 | NA | TRBV6-2/TRBV6-3 | TGTGCCAGCAGTTACTCTTCCCTGGGGTTCTACGAGCAGTACTTC | CASSYSSLGFYEQYF
NA | TRBJ1-2 | NA | TRBV5-6 | TGTGCCAGCAGCTTCCGGACAGCCGTACTAAACTATGGCTACACCTTC | CASSFRTAVLNYGYTF
NA | TRBJ2-7 | TRBD2 | TRBV18 | TGTGCCAGCTCACCCATGACGGGACTAGCCGAAGAGCAGTACTTC | CASSPMTGLAEEQYF
NA | TRBJ2-3 | TRBD1 | TRBV28 | TGTGCCAGCAGCCCGGGACAGGGGACTAAAGATACGCAGTATTTT | CASSPGQGTKDTQYF
once | TRBJ2-2 | TRBD2 | TRBV27 | TGTGCCAGCAGTTTACTAGCGGGGGCGACCGGGGAGCTGTTTTTT | CASSLLAGATGELFF
NA | TRBJ1-3 | TRBD1 | TRBV5-1 | TGCGCCAGCAGCTTGACAGGGGCCCGGTTTGGAAACACCATATATTTT | CASSLTGARFGNTIYF
NA | TRBJ1-4 | TRBD1 | TRBV28 | TGTGCCAGCAGTCCGGCCCGACAGGGCTGGCGCGAAAAACTGTTTTTT | CASSPARQGWREKLFF
NA | TRBJ1-3 | NA | TRBV7-2 | TGTGCCAGCAGCTTATCGGGAGTCGGTGGAAACACCATATATTTT | CASSLSGVGGNTIYF
NA | TRBJ2-3 | TRBD2 | TRBV5-1 | TGCGCCAGCAGCTTGTATGTTAGCGGGGGCACAGATACGCAGTATTTT | CASSLYVSGGTDTQYF
NA | TRBJ2-7 | NA | TRBV7-9 | TGTGCCAGCAGCCCAAGGGACCTTAGCTCCTACGAGCAGTACTTC | CASSPRDLSSYEQYF
NA | TRBJ2-1 | TRBD2 | TRBV18 | TGTGCCAGCTCACCGACGCTGGCGGGAGGGCTCTACAATGAGCAGTTCTTC | CASSPTLAGGLYNEQFF
NA | TRBJ2-3 | TRBD2 | TRBV10-3 | TGTGCCATCAGTGAGCTAGGGACTAGCGGGGGGGATACGCAGTATTTT | CAISELGTSGGDTQYF
NA | TRBJ2-1 | NA | TRBV11-2 | TGTGCCAGCAGCCTAAACAATGAGCAGTTCTTC | CASSLNNEQFF
NA | TRBJ1-1 | NA | TRBV12-5 | TGTGCTAGTGGTTCGGGACACCTGAACACTGAAGCTTTCTTT | CASGSGHLNTEAFF
few | TRBJ2-2 | NA | TRBV27 | TGTGCCAGCCGCTCTCTGGCTCTCGGGGAGCTGTTTTTT | CASRSLALGELFF
NA | TRBJ2-2 | TRBD1 | TRBV7-8 | TGTGCCAGCAGCCGCCGACAGGGGACCAACACCGGGGAGCTGTTTTTT | CASSRRQGTNTGELFF
NA | TRBJ1-5 | NA | TRBV19 | TGTGCCAGTAGTATGGAGAGCAAATATCAGCCCCAGCATTTT | CASSMESKYQPQHF
NA | TRBJ1-6 | TRBD1 | TRBV18 | TGTGCCAGCTCACCCCTAGACAGGGGTAATTCACCCCTCCACTTT | CASSPLDRGNSPLHF
NA | TRBJ2-7 | TRBD2 | TRBV13 | TGTGCCAGCAGCTTGGGGACTAGGACTCGCGAGCAGTACTTC | CASSLGTRTREQYF
NA | TRBJ1-4 | NA | TRBV4-1 | TGCGCCAGCAGCCAAGAAGCCTCCTTTAATGAAAAACTGTTTTTT | CASSQEASFNEKLFF
NA | TRBJ1-5 | NA | TRBV5-5 | TGTGCCAGCAGCTTGAATCTATATCAGCCCCAGCATTTT | CASSLNLYQPQHF
few | TRBJ2-5 | TRBD2 | TRBV20-1 | TGCAGTGCTAGTTCCAGCGGGGGGGCCGTAGAGACCCAGTACTTC | CSASSSGGAVETQYF
NA | TRBJ2-3 | NA | TRBV7-8 | TGTGCCAGCAGCGCGATTCTTGGGGATACGCAGTATTTT | CASSAILGDTQYF
once | TRBJ2-1 | NA | TRBV7-2 | TGTGCCAGCAGCACTCGCAATGAGCAGTTCTTC | CASSTRNEQFF
NA | TRBJ2-2 | TRBD2 | TRBV5-1 | TGCGCCAGCAGCTTGATAGGACTAGCGGGAGGCGGGCCGAACACCGGGGAGCTGTTTTTT | CASSLIGLAGGGPNTGELFF
NA | TRBJ1-5 | NA | TRBV6-5 | TGTGCCAGCAGTTACTCGTGGAGGGTCGGAAATCAGCCCCAGCATTTT | CASSYSWRVGNQPQHF
NA | TRBJ1-1 | NA | TRBV5-1 | TGCGCCAGCAGCTTGTCGGGGGGGACTAACACTGAAGCTTTCTTT | CASSLSGGTNTEAFF
NA | TRBJ2-5 | TRBD1 | TRBV15 | TGTGCCACCAGCAGAGGCGGCCGAGGGGGCCAGGAGACCCAGTACTTC | CATSRGGRGGQETQYF
few | TRBJ1-1 | NA | TRBV18 | TGTGCCAGCTCATCAGCTTACAGGGTGAACACTGAAGCTTTCTTT | CASSSAYRVNTEAFF
NA | TRBJ2-7 | NA | TRBV7-9 | TGTGCCAGCAGCCGACGGATAGGCGGGCTGGAGTACTTC | CASSRRIGGLEYF
once | TRBJ1-2 | NA | TRBV11-2 | TGTGCCAGCAGCTTAGCCGCGGGGAATGGCTACACCTTC | CASSLAAGNGYTF
NA | TRBJ2-3 | NA | TRBV2 | TGTGCCAGCAACACCCAGAGCATCTCAGATACGCAGTATTTT | CASNTQSISDTQYF
NA | TRBJ2-1 | NA | TRBV7-7 | TGTGCTAGCAGCCCCCAGGGGGCGGGGGACAATGAGCAGTTCTTC | CASSPQGAGDNEQFF